Below, 27 T cell receptor beta chains from the same sample are listed, as sequenced in a study of shared clonotypes between healthy human individuals (dated by TCRdb to the early 2020s). CD8 naive samples consisted of CD45RO-negative cells that were positively selected for CCR7, yielding a CD45RA+CCR7+ population without TemRA cells. To prepare the library, the immunoSEQ multiplex PCR assay was applied. Here the immuneACCESS table is served through TCRdb, limited to in-frame sequences with V and J called. Missing clones are a known gap in these copies; in checked studies unresolved V genes cover under half, and the rest lacks a known reason. The sample has nearly 2 million clones on record, 85% to 95% of them singletons. 0.9% to 1.5% of the sample comes from the top ten. The sequenced sample was naive CD8+ T cells sorted from blood. In the paper's terms, the cell subset or site label means: CD45RA+CCR7+. The source is a man in his late teens or twenties in good health.

This chain connects TRBV5-4 to TRBJ1-4, with 8 bases fitting TRBD1. The CDR3 has 17 residues. Germline assignment: CDR1 SGHNT and CDR2 YYREEE (reference sequence). V shed 6 bases, J shed 3 bases, and the junction held 13 bases outside the gene matches. The CDR3 DNA reads as TGTGCCAGCACCCCCGATGTAGGACAGGGACCTAATGAAAAACTGTTTTTT. This codes for CASTPDVGQGPNEKLFF.

In this sample, this clone turned up once. This chain's CDR3 is CASSLELAGNTDTQYF. CDR3 DNA sequence: TGTGCCAGCAGCTTGGAACTAGCGGGTAACACAGATACGCAGTATTTT. The V call is TRBV5-6, the J call TRBJ2-3, with TRBD2 identical over 9 bases. V lost 0 bases to trimming and J lost 2 bases; unmatched junction nucleotides: 4. The length of the CDR3 is 16 residues. The germline gives CDR1 SGHDT, CDR2 YYEEEE.

J is TRBJ1-5 and V is TRBV14; D is uncertain. With 0 bases removed from V and 6 bases from J, the gap between germline ends came to 6 bases. The germline CDR1 and CDR2 sequences are SGHDN and FVKESK. This CDR3 is 13 amino acids long. The CDR3 is CASSQDTAQPQHF. The CDR3 DNA is TGTGCCAGCAGCCAAGATACAGCTCAGCCCCAGCATTTT.

The chain joins TRBV13 to TRBJ2-7; D is perhaps TRBD2 (6 bases). The CDR3 is 16 residues long. Germline CDR1 is PRHDT and CDR2 is FYEKMQ (reference sequence). The V end lost 5 bases, the J end lost 7 bases, and 24 bases lay between the germline ends. The CDR3 DNA reads as TGTGCCAGCAGCCCCGGGACCAACGGGAGAATATGGGAGCAGTACTTC. Protein product: CASSPGTNGRIWEQYF.

V is TRBV27 and J is TRBJ2-7; TRBD1 agrees at 8 bases. J was trimmed by 2 bases and V by 3 bases; bases with no gene match: 6. This CDR3 region has 15 residues. Germline V lookup: CDR1 MNHEY, CDR2 SMNVEV (reference sequence). The CDR3 region is CASSFGQGAPYEQYF. CDR3 sequence (DNA): TGTGCCAGCAGTTTTGGGCAGGGGGCCCCCTACGAGCAGTACTTC.

The gene calls are TRBV6-6 and TRBJ2-5; D unclear. The CDR3 loop spans 14 amino acids. Germline CDR1 MNHNY, CDR2 SVGAGI (reference sequence). V was shortened by 3 bases and J by 3 bases, with 11 bases between the two germline ends. CDR3: CASSYQGFEETQYF. CDR3 sequence (DNA): TGTGCCAGCAGTTATCAAGGTTTCGAAGAGACCCAGTACTTC.

With respect to this clone: The sample has other DNA sequences that encode this CDR3 too. The chain links TRBV9 to TRBJ2-7, with 9 bases fitting TRBD1. Trimming took 0 bases from V and 6 from J; bases not matched to a gene: 1. The germline CDR1 and CDR2 sequences are SGDLS and YYNGEE. The CDR3 sequence is 13 residues long. The CDR3 loop is CASSVGQGGEQYF. CDR3 bases: TGTGCCAGCAGCGTAGGACAGGGGGGCGAGCAGTACTTC.

The V call is TRBV4-1, the J call TRBJ1-1; possibly TRBD1 for D (6 bases). The CDR3 consists of 14 residues. Trimming removed 3 bases from V and 7 bases from J, with 15 bases in between. Germline V gene data show CDR1 as MGHRA and CDR2 as YSYEKL. CDR3 residues: CASSHSLGGGEAFF. Written as DNA, the CDR3 is TGCGCCAGCAGCCATTCACTGGGGGGCGGTGAAGCTTTCTTT.

CDR3 coding DNA: TGTGCCAGTAGTATAGCCCCGACAGGGGCCACCGAAGCTTTCTTT. Its translation: CASSIAPTGATEAFF. The chain carries TRBV19 and TRBJ1-1, with TRBD1 identical over 8 bases. Unmatched junction bases numbered 9, after V lost 1 base and J lost 8 bases. This CDR3 contains 15 residues. CDR1 and CDR2 from the germline V gene are LNHDA and SQIVND (reference sequence).

The count of this clone is one. The rearrangement joins TRBV6-5 to TRBJ1-2; 9 bases line up with TRBD1. Germline CDR1 reads MNHEY; CDR2 reads SVGAGI. V lost 6 bases to trimming and J lost 4 bases; unmatched junction nucleotides: 6. This CDR3 spans 14 amino acids. This CDR3 is CASSGTGTGYGYTF. In nucleotides, the CDR3 is TGTGCCAGCAGCGGGACAGGGACAGGCTATGGCTACACCTTC.

The V gene is TRBV27, the J gene TRBJ2-1; D is perhaps TRBD2 (5 bases). Germline V gives CDR1 MNHEY, CDR2 SMNVEV (reference sequence). CDR3 length: 15 residues. V shed 3 bases and J shed 2 bases, with 11 bases lying between them. DNA of the CDR3: TGTGCCAGCAGTTTGGACTTTGGGACCTACAATGAGCAGTTCTTC. Translated, it gives CASSLDFGTYNEQFF.

The count of this clone is one. V is TRBV18 and J is TRBJ1-3; D is ambiguous. CDR3 size: 14 residues. Germline V gives CDR1 KGHSH, CDR2 LQKENI. V was clipped by 8 bases and J by 0 bases, with 11 bases between them. The CDR3 protein is CASPGPDSGNTIYF. The CDR3 DNA is TGTGCCAGCCCCGGGCCCGACTCTGGAAACACCATATATTTT.

This clone appeared a single time. The chain uses TRBV7-6 and TRBJ2-1; D is tentatively TRBD1 or TRBD2 (5 bases each). The CDR3 consists of 18 residues. CDR1 is SGHVS and CDR2 is FNYEAQ in the germline V gene. V lost 2 bases, J lost 2 bases, and 19 bases lay in between. DNA for the CDR3: TGTGCCAGCAGCTTACCGGCGCTTTGGGACCCCCCCTACAATGAGCAGTTCTTC. It yields the protein CASSLPALWDPPYNEQFF.

This sequence joins TRBV6-5 and TRBJ2-1; 10 bases fit TRBD2. CDR1 and CDR2 from the germline V gene are MNHEY and SVGAGI. This CDR3 comprises 16 residues. Losses at the gene ends were 1 base for V and 1 base for J; bases not matched to a gene: 1. The CDR3 region is CASSYWGLASYNEQFF. The CDR3 DNA sequence: TGTGCCAGCAGTTACTGGGGACTAGCGTCCTACAATGAGCAGTTCTTC.

V usage is TRBV10-3 and J usage is TRBJ1-1, with 9 bases fitting TRBD1. This CDR3 contains 14 residues. V gave up 6 bases and J gave up 3 bases; unmatched junction bases: 5. The germline V gene encodes CDR1 ENHRY and CDR2 SYGVKD. CDR3 DNA sequence: TGTGCCATCAGGACGGGACAGGGTGACACTGAAGCTTTCTTT. It translates to CAIRTGQGDTEAFF.

The chain recombines TRBV4-1 with TRBJ2-7, with 11 bases identical to TRBD2. Germline assignment: CDR1 MGHRA and CDR2 YSYEKL. The CDR3 has 15 residues. V was pared by 1 base and J by 6 bases, with 5 bases of the junction left unmatched. This CDR3 reads CASSQGELAGVEQYF. CDR3 in DNA: TGCGCCAGCAGCCAAGGGGAACTAGCGGGGGTCGAGCAGTACTTC.

The J gene is TRBJ1-5, the V gene TRBV19; a weak D match, TRBD1 (5 bases). Germline CDR1 reads LNHDA; CDR2 reads SQIVND (reference sequence). The length of the CDR3 is 14 residues. V lost 0 bases and J 6 bases, leaving 9 bases between the germline ends. The CDR3 DNA is TGTGCCAGTAGTATAGACGAGGGGCCTCAGCCCCAGCATTTT. Its protein product is CASSIDEGPQPQHF. Looking up the rest from reference TRBV19 and TRBJ1-5 gives the full variable domain: DGGITQSPKYLFRKEGQNVTLSCEQNLNHDAMYWYRQDPGQGLRLIYYSQIVNDFQKGDIAEGYSVSREKKESFPLTVTSAQKNPTAFYLCASSIDEGPQPQHFGDGTRLSIL.

The chain uses TRBV4-3 and TRBJ2-2; D is uncertain. V was pared by 0 bases and J by 3 bases, with 8 bases between. Germline-derived CDR1 and CDR2 are LGHNA and YSLEER. This CDR3 is 15 amino acids long. The CDR3 nucleotides read TGCGCCAGCAGCCAAGAAAGGGCGTACACCGGGGAGCTGTTTTTT. Translation gives CASSQERAYTGELFF.

The chain carries TRBV6-5 and TRBJ2-3, with D possibly matching TRBD2 (6 bases). Germline V CDR1 and CDR2: MNHEY, SVGAGI. The CDR3 spans 15 residues. V dropped 2 bases and J dropped 5 bases, with 14 bases sitting between them. The DNA of the CDR3 is TGTGCCAGCAGTTACATCGGGGGAGTGATAGATACGCAGTATTTT. Amino acid sequence: CASSYIGGVIDTQYF.

This CDR3 reads CASSEGDREYEQYF. In DNA form, the CDR3 reads TGTGCCAGCAGCGAAGGGGACAGGGAATACGAGCAGTACTTC. The chain carries TRBV9 and TRBJ2-7; TRBD1 matches at 9 bases. The trim removed 3 bases at V and 4 bases at J, leaving 5 bases unmatched. This CDR3 has 14 residues. CDR1 and CDR2 (germline): SGDLS, YYNGEE.

This clone occurred once. The rearrangement links TRBV7-9 to TRBJ1-1; D is unclear. There are 15 residues in the CDR3. Germline V lookup: CDR1 SEHNR, CDR2 FQNEAQ (reference sequence). The ends were cut back, 4 bases at V and 0 bases at J, with 12 bases in the middle. The CDR3: CASSSQTVLNTEAFF. Here the CDR3 DNA reads TGTGCCAGCAGCTCGCAGACGGTATTGAACACTGAAGCTTTCTTT.

The gene calls are TRBV7-2 and TRBJ2-2; possible D gene TRBD2, 5 bases. V lost 10 bases and J 2 bases, leaving 8 bases between the germline ends. From germline, CDR1 is SGHTA and CDR2 FQGNSA. The CDR3 has 12 residues. The CDR3 loop is CATEGNTGELFF. The CDR3 DNA reads as TGTGCCACCGAGGGAAACACCGGGGAGCTGTTTTTT. Full variable domain (rest looked up from reference TRBV7-2 and TRBJ2-2): GAGVSQSPSNKVTEKGKDVELRCDPISGHTALYWYRQSLGQGLEFLIYFQGNSAPDKSGLPSDRFSAERTGGSVSTLTIQRTQQEDSAVYLCATEGNTGELFFGEGSRLTVL.

V and J are TRBV27 and TRBJ2-5, with 11 bases lining up with TRBD1. The CDR3 totals 16 residues. The V and J ends lost 5 bases and 5 bases, in that order; junction bases with no gene match: 10. Per germline, CDR1 MNHEY and CDR2 SMNVEV (reference sequence). The DNA of the CDR3 is TGTGCCAGCAGTCCGGGACAGGGGGAAGTATGGGAGACCCAGTACTTC. Translated: CASSPGQGEVWETQYF.

The chain is built from TRBV25-1 and TRBJ2-7; TRBD1 agrees at 8 bases. The ends lost 6 bases at V and 0 bases at J; junction bases unmatched: 7. The CDR3 consists of 15 residues. Looked up from germline, CDR1 is MGHDK and CDR2 is SYGVNS. The CDR3 spells CASSPGQVSSYEQYF. The CDR3 DNA follows: TGTGCCAGCAGCCCGGGACAGGTGAGCTCCTACGAGCAGTACTTC.

The V and J genes are TRBV4-3 and TRBJ1-2; D gene uncertain. The CDR3 extends over 15 amino acids. Per germline, CDR1 LGHNA and CDR2 YSLEER. V dropped 0 bases and J dropped 4 bases, with 12 bases sitting between them. CDR3 sequence (DNA): TGCGCCAGCAGCCAAGATAGCGGCGGCAGCTATGGCTACACCTTC. This gives the protein CASSQDSGGSYGYTF.

V is TRBV5-8 and J is TRBJ2-7; 8 bases are shared with TRBD1. CDR1 is SGHTS and CDR2 is YDEGEE in the germline V gene. V shed 0 bases, J shed 1 base, and the junction held 3 bases outside the gene matches. The length of the CDR3 is 15 residues. The CDR3 protein is CASSLGTGPSYEQYF. In nucleotides, the CDR3 is TGTGCCAGCAGCTTGGGGACAGGGCCTTCCTACGAGCAGTACTTC. Together with reference TRBV5-8 and TRBJ2-7, the CDR3 gives the full variable domain: EAGVTQSPTHLIKTRGQQATLRCSPISGHTSVYWYQQALGLGLQFLLWYDEGEERNRGNFPPRFSGRQFPNYSSELNVNALELEDSALYLCASSLGTGPSYEQYFGPGTRLTVT.

The genes are TRBV5-6 and TRBJ2-5; 13 positions match TRBD2. Matching the DNA end better, TRBJ2-7 makes the J call doubtful. The length of the CDR3 is 14 residues. Germline V gene data show CDR1 as SGHDT and CDR2 as YYEEEE. CDR3 region: CASSSGLAGAEQYF. The CDR3 nucleotides read TGTGCCAGCAGCTCAGGACTAGCGGGGGCCGAGCAGTACTTC.